The source of this TCR beta chain is a study of shared clonotypes between healthy human individuals. V trimming: 4 bases; J trimming: 9 bases; junction bases outside the gene matches: 26. The CDR3 is 19 residues long. From germline, CDR1 is LGHNA and CDR2 YNFKEQ. Here immunoSEQ multiplex PCR was the method, and the copy in TCRdb shows in-frame clones only, minus some. The table has about 1.1 million clones, around 78% seen once. The chain combines TRBV4-2 with TRBJ2-7; TRBD2 matches at 8 bases. Source material: memory CD4+ T cells from PBMCs. The subset was: CD45RA-negative fraction. The sequence was collected from a man aged 18 to 30 in good health. Some clones in this sample may be carry-over from other donors' samples. CDR3 amino acids: CASSLSLYNPPTSVLGQYF. CDR3 nucleotides: TGTGCCAGCAGCCTTAGCCTTTATAATCCTCCGACTAGCGTCTTAGGGCAGTACTTC.